These 9 T cell receptor beta chains were all obtained from the same sample, sequenced in a study of blood T cells in healthy people across ages. A second PCR, run for roughly 7 to 12 cycles, used a sample-barcoded 5' primer plus a J-beta primer mix. TCRdb re-called the 5' RACE reads with MiXCR, one entry per CDR3 protein. This table holds just under 900,000 distinct CDR3 sequences, 29% found once. What was sequenced was blood. These TCRs come from an elderly woman in good health.

This clonotype was counted between two and nine times. This chain joins TRBV4-3 and TRBJ1-4, with D perhaps TRBD1 (5 bases). The germline V gene has CDR1 LGHNA and CDR2 YSLEER. The V end was cut by 1 base, the J end by 4 bases, with 10 bases between. The length of the CDR3 is 15 residues. CDR3 loop: CASSQATGYNEKLFF. CDR3 DNA sequence: TGCGCCAGCAGCCAAGCTACAGGTTATAATGAAAAACTGTTTTTT.

This clonotype was counted at least ten times. J is TRBJ2-3 and V is TRBV7-2; no reliable D call. This CDR3 has 11 residues. The V gene's germline CDR1 is SGHTA and CDR2 FQGNSA. V gave up 5 bases and J gave up 7 bases, with 7 bases separating them. The CDR3 nucleotides read TGTGCCAGCAGCAGTACATATACGCAGTATTTT. It specifies CASSSTYTQYF.

The chain has TRBV6-2 or TRBV6-3 and TRBJ2-2; D remains unclear. The germline V gene has CDR1 MNHEY and CDR2 SVGEGT. The V gene lost 8 bases and the J gene lost 0 bases, with 16 bases spanning the gap. This CDR3 is built from 16 residues. The CDR3 reads CASFDGGKANTGELFF. CDR3 in DNA: TGTGCCAGCTTCGACGGCGGAAAGGCGAACACCGGGGAGCTGTTTTTT.

A remark on this clonotype: A clone one base away is much larger, so this may be a read error. The chain couples TRBV25-1 to TRBJ2-3; D possibly corresponds to TRBD2 (5 bases). Deletions cut 1 base from V and 2 bases from J, with 10 bases between. There are 15 residues in the CDR3. Per the germline V gene, CDR1 is MGHDK and CDR2 is SYGVNS. The CDR3 DNA is TGTGCCAGCAGTGAATTTCTAGCTACCACAGATACGCAGTATTTT. The encoded protein is CASSEFLATTDTQYF.

CDR3 region: CASSYRAENYGYTF. CDR3 DNA sequence: TGTGCCAGCAGTTACCGGGCAGAAAACTATGGCTACACCTTC. The rearrangement joins TRBV6-2 or TRBV6-3 to TRBJ1-2; the D is unclear. V lost 2 bases, J lost 2 bases, and 9 bases lay in between. Germline V gene lookup returns CDR1 MNHEY and CDR2 SVGEGT. This CDR3 is 14 amino acids long.

This clonotype has at least ten counts. The rearrangement links TRBV5-6 to TRBJ2-1; tentatively, D is TRBD2 (5 bases). CDR1 SGHDT and CDR2 YYEEEE come from the germline V gene. Trimming removed 1 base from V and 5 bases from J, with 19 bases in between. The CDR3 length is 17 residues. The CDR3 sequence: CASSLLRTQFGNNEQFF. CDR3 DNA sequence: TGTGCCAGCAGCTTGTTAAGGACGCAATTCGGGAACAATGAGCAGTTCTTC.

This clonotype was observed many times. The chain employs TRBV20-1 and TRBJ1-2; unclear D gene. The CDR3 has 12 amino acids. Germline loops: CDR1 DFQATT, CDR2 SNEGSKA (reference sequence). The V and J ends lost 6 bases and 0 bases respectively, with 8 bases between them. The CDR3 DNA reads TGCAGTGCACGATCTCCTAACTATGGCTACACCTTC. Protein product: CSARSPNYGYTF.

This clonotype was recorded at least ten times. The genes are TRBV7-9 and TRBJ2-7; 10 positions agree with TRBD1. CDR1 and CDR2 (germline): SEHNR, FQNEAQ (reference sequence). CDR3 length equals 14 residues. V lost 6 bases to trimming and J lost 0 bases; unmatched junction nucleotides: 2. The CDR3 sequence is CASRGQGRSYEQYF. CDR3 nucleotide sequence: TGTGCCAGCAGGGGACAGGGGCGCTCCTACGAGCAGTACTTC.

On this clonotype: This could be a read error, since a much larger clone is one nucleotide away. The chain has TRBV20-1 and TRBJ2-7; D gene unclear. From germline, CDR1 is DFQATT and CDR2 SNEGSKA (reference sequence). V lost 3 bases and J 7 bases, leaving 31 bases between the germline ends. This CDR3 has 18 residues. CDR3 sequence: CSASLSRPGSGFYNEQYF. Written as DNA, the CDR3 is TGCAGTGCTAGCTTAAGTCGGCCAGGTTCTGGTTTCTACAATGAGCAGTACTTC.